The clone carrying this T cell receptor (beta chain) has at least ten counts. What it recognizes is unknown. The read finishes 3 residues shy of the CDR3 end, and the germline J gene is used to complete it. Trimming at V came to 5 bases and at J to 4 bases, leaving 8 bases not matched to a gene. The CDR3 totals 13 residues. Germline V lookup: CDR1 GTSNPN, CDR2 SVGIG (reference sequence). Sequenced by immunoSEQ multiplex PCR; TCRdb stores in-frame clones only, minus some. The table lists 45,000 to 70,000 clones, with no singletons. Caucasian heritage predominated among both patients and controls. Blood samples were heparinized, 5 to 8 ml per donor. The data were taken from a study of T cell clonality in common variable immunodeficiency. General study findings and limits: Reportedly, TCR beta sequences from common variable immunodeficiency showed fewer deletions and N-nucleotide insertions.

The sequencing sample was made of peripheral blood mononuclear cells. V usage is TRBV30 and J usage is TRBJ2-7, with 7 nucleotides matching TRBD2. The clonotype was recovered from a person aged 18 to 75 in good health. The DNA read from the CDR3 is TGTGCCTGGGCGTGGGGGGGTTTGTACGAG. Amino acid sequence: CAWAWGGLYE. In full, the CDR3 is CAWAWGGLYEQYF.